This T cell receptor (beta chain) was sequenced for a study of graft-versus-host responses after intestinal transplantation. Turning to the study itself: Each recipient received a multivisceral, liver-intestinal, or isolated intestinal graft. Tacrolimus plus steroids were given to all recipients for approximately 3 years, preceded by anti-thymocyte globulin induction. Study findings and constraints: Levels of circulating GvH clones at their peak were associated with early post-transplant HvG declines.

Looked up from germline, CDR1 is LGHNT and CDR2 is FRNRAP. The V and J ends lost 3 bases and 12 bases, in that order; junction bases with no gene match: 3. There are 13 residues in the CDR3. From the graft tissue, intraepithelial and lamina propria lymphocytes were released through processing. Comment on this clone: Its antigen is unknown.

Using immunoSEQ multiplex PCR, the repertoire was profiled, and TCRdb retains in-frame clones only, with some absent. The table records 10,000 or so clones, over 65% of them present only once. This rearrangement joins TRBV12-5 to TRBJ2-1; 12 bases fit TRBD2. This receptor was taken from a human patient who received an intestinal transplant, so some T cells may come from the graft donor. This sample comprised ileum tissue, obtained roughly 140 days after intestinal transplantation. CDR3 region: CASGFLAGGLQFF. In nucleotides, the CDR3 is TGTGCTAGTGGTTTTCTAGCGGGGGGGCTGCAGTTCTTC.